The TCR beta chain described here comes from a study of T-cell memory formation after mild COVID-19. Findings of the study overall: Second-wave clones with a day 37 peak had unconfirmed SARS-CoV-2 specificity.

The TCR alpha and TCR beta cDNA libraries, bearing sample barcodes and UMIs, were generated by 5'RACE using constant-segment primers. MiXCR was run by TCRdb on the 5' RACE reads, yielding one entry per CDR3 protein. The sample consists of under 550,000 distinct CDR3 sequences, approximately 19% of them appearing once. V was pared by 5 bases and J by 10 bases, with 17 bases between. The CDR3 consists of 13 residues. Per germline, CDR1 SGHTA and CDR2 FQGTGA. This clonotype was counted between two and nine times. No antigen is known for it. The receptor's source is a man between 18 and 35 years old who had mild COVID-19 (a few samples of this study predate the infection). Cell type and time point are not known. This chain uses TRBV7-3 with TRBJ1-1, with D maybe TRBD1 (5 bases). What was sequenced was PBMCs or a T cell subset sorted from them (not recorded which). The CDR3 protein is CASSPQAGTGAFF. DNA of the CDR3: TGTGCCAGCAGCCCGCAGGCTGGGACGGGAGCTTTCTTT.